The 23 T cell receptor beta chains below were found in one sample sequenced in a study of blood T cell repertoires in COVID-19. TCRdb's copy holds only in-frame clones and misses some; the assay was immunoSEQ multiplex PCR. Among about 140,000 clones listed, 75% to 85% were seen once. Sequencing input: peripheral blood. Every receptor here comes from a man aged 50-60 years with acute or convalescent COVID-19.

The CDR3 protein is CAISDREQSQPQHF. The CDR3, as DNA: TGTGCCATCTCAGACAGGGAACAAAGTCAGCCCCAGCATTTT. The rearrangement joins TRBV10-3 to TRBJ1-5; 7 bases agree with TRBD1. J was trimmed by 6 bases and V by 8 bases; bases with no gene match: 10. The germline CDR1 and CDR2 sequences are ENHRY and SYGVKD. This CDR3 contains 14 residues.

The CDR3 DNA reads as TGTGCCAGCAGCCAAAGGACAGTTCTTAATTCACCCCTCCACTTT. This gives the protein CASSQRTVLNSPLHF. The genes are TRBV16 and TRBJ1-6, with a tentative D call TRBD1 (6 bases). Looked up from germline, CDR1 is KGHSY and CDR2 is FQNENV. This CDR3 has 15 residues. The V end was cut by 2 bases, the J end by 6 bases, with 11 bases between.

The J gene is TRBJ2-7, the V gene TRBV11-3, with 9 nucleotides matching TRBD1. The V segment lost 4 bases and the J segment 4 bases; nucleotides outside the gene matches: 11. The CDR3 runs to 16 residues. Germline V gives CDR1 SGHNT, CDR2 YENEEA. CDR3 residues: CASSSWDREGKYEQYF. The CDR3 region has the DNA TGTGCCAGCAGCTCTTGGGACAGGGAAGGGAAGTACGAGCAGTACTTC.

This clone showed up just a few times. The CDR3 bases are TGTGCCACCAGCAGAGATTATGAGAATCAGCCCCAGCATTTT. Amino acids: CATSRDYENQPQHF. The rearrangement uses TRBV15 and TRBJ1-5; D unresolved. V was shortened by 0 bases and J by 4 bases, with 7 bases between the two germline ends. CDR3 length equals 14 residues. The germline gives CDR1 LNHNV, CDR2 YYDKDF (reference sequence).

The rearrangement uses TRBV7-3 and TRBJ2-1, with D tentatively TRBD2 (5 bases). There are 12 residues in the CDR3. Germline CDR1 reads SGHTA; CDR2 reads FQGTGA. Between the trimmed V and J ends, which lost 3 bases and 6 bases, there was a span of 6 bases. In nucleotides, the CDR3 is TGTGCCAGCAGCTTTGGGAGCAATGAGCAGTTCTTC. Translation gives CASSFGSNEQFF. Looking up the rest from reference TRBV7-3 and TRBJ2-1 gives the full variable domain: GAGVSQTPSNKVTEKGKYVELRCDPISGHTALYWYRQSLGQGPEFLIYFQGTGAADDSGLPNDRFFAVRPEGSVSTLKIQRTERGDSAVYLCASSFGSNEQFFGPGTRLTVL.

The rearrangement uses TRBV6-2 or TRBV6-3 and TRBJ2-1, with 13 bases lining up with TRBD2. This CDR3 has 15 amino acids. Germline CDR1 and CDR2: MNHEY and SVGEGT. After removal of 2 bases from V and 5 bases from J, the junction contained 0 bases not matched to a gene. CDR3 in amino acids: CASSYGLAGDNEQFF. CDR3 DNA: TGTGCCAGCAGTTACGGACTAGCGGGGGACAATGAGCAGTTCTTC.

The gene calls are TRBV19 and TRBJ1-4; D is undetermined. The CDR3 is 14 residues long. The V gene's germline CDR1 is LNHDA and CDR2 SQIVND (reference sequence). Deletions cut 5 bases from V and 6 bases from J, with 13 bases between. CDR3 protein: CASSPGREDEKLFF. DNA of the CDR3: TGTGCCAGTAGTCCCGGAAGAGAGGATGAAAAACTGTTTTTT. Combining the CDR3 with reference TRBV19 and TRBJ1-4 gives the whole variable domain DGGITQSPKYLFRKEGQNVTLSCEQNLNHDAMYWYRQDPGQGLRLIYYSQIVNDFQKGDIAEGYSVSREKKESFPLTVTSAQKNPTAFYLCASSPGREDEKLFFGSGTQLSVL.

This clone was counted once. The chain couples TRBV18 to TRBJ1-3, with D perhaps matching TRBD1 (6 bases). The CDR3 length is 16 residues. The germline V gene encodes CDR1 KGHSH and CDR2 LQKENI. Between the trimmed V and J ends, which lost 3 bases and 0 bases, there was a span of 12 bases. CDR3 residues: CASSPRDKNSGNTIYF. CDR3 nucleotide sequence: TGTGCCAGCTCACCTAGGGACAAAAACTCTGGAAACACCATATATTTT.

This clone was picked up a small number of times. The chain's CDR3 is CASSPFAGGSGNTIYF. The CDR3 coding sequence is TGCGCCAGCAGCCCCTTTGCTGGAGGCTCTGGAAACACCATATATTTT. The chain couples TRBV5-1 to TRBJ1-3; D not resolved. V lost 4 bases to trimming and J lost 0 bases, with 14 bases between them. Germline CDR1 and CDR2: SGHRS and YFSETQ. This CDR3 has 16 amino acids.

The rearrangement uses TRBV5-6 and TRBJ2-1; TRBD2 matches at 8 bases. The junction had 12 bases not matched to a gene; V was cut back by 4 bases and J by 0 bases. Germline CDR1 is SGHDT and CDR2 is YYEEEE. The CDR3 is 18 amino acids. CDR3 in amino acids: CASSALASSGSSYNEQFF. Here the CDR3 DNA reads TGTGCCAGCAGCGCGCTCGCCTCGAGCGGGAGCTCCTACAATGAGCAGTTCTTC. The entire variable domain, with the rest obtained from reference TRBV5-6 and TRBJ2-1, is as follows: DAGVTQSPTHLIKTRGQQVTLRCSPKSGHDTVSWYQQALGQGPQFIFQYYEEEERQRGNFPDRFSGHQFPNYSSELNVNALLLGDSALYLCASSALASSGSSYNEQFFGPGTRLTVL.

This clone appeared a few times. This chain joins TRBV2 and TRBJ2-7, with 7 nucleotides matching TRBD1. V gave up 2 bases and J gave up 3 bases; unmatched junction bases: 10. The CDR3 has 16 amino acids. Looked up from germline, CDR1 is SNHLY and CDR2 is FYNNEI. The CDR3 spells CASSETRQGLFYEQYF. CDR3 DNA: TGTGCCAGCAGTGAAACCCGACAGGGCCTTTTCTACGAGCAGTACTTC.

CDR3 loop: CASSLGGGSSYEQYF. The CDR3 coding sequence is TGCGCCAGCAGCTTGGGTGGGGGGAGCTCCTACGAGCAGTACTTC. The chain joins TRBV5-1 to TRBJ2-7; maybe TRBD2 (6 bases). The germline V gene has CDR1 SGHRS and CDR2 YFSETQ. This CDR3 is 15 amino acids long. Trimming stripped 0 bases from V and 0 bases from J, with 10 bases between.

The chain combines TRBV7-2 with TRBJ2-7; the D gene is possibly TRBD1 (6 bases). There are 14 residues in the CDR3. Germline CDR1 and CDR2: SGHTA and FQGNSA. V was shortened by 6 bases and J by 5 bases, with 17 bases between the two germline ends. The CDR3 DNA reads as TGTGCCAGCAGTAGCAGGACAGCGACTCACGAGCAGTACTTC. It yields the protein CASSSRTATHEQYF.

Only a few counts were recorded for this clone. Other DNA sequences of this sample code for an identical CDR3. This sequence joins TRBV7-9 and TRBJ2-7; D may be TRBD1 (5 bases). This CDR3 is 12 amino acids long. Germline values: CDR1 SEHNR, CDR2 FQNEAQ (reference sequence). The germline V and J ends were trimmed by 1 base and 6 bases, with 7 bases remaining between them. The CDR3 is CASSLGRGEQYF. CDR3 DNA sequence: TGTGCCAGCAGCTTAGGTAGGGGCGAGCAGTACTTC.

The chain is built from TRBV7-9 and TRBJ2-1; 7 bases align to TRBD1. This CDR3 has 16 residues. J gave up 0 bases and V 3 bases, and 5 bases lay outside the gene matches. Germline-derived CDR1 and CDR2 are SEHNR and FQNEAQ (reference sequence). CDR3 nucleotides: TGTGCCAGCAGCTTGGCCCGGGACAGCTCCTACAATGAGCAGTTCTTC. As protein: CASSLARDSSYNEQFF.

This chain links TRBV19 with TRBJ2-1; 12 nucleotides match TRBD2. Germline CDR1 is LNHDA and CDR2 is SQIVND (reference sequence). This CDR3 contains 16 residues. V was clipped by 7 bases and J by 6 bases; unmatched bases: 10. CDR3 sequence: CASTLAGGSRGNEQFF. The CDR3 nucleotides read TGTGCCAGTACCCTAGCGGGAGGGTCAAGGGGCAATGAGCAGTTCTTC.

The chain joins TRBV4-1 to TRBJ1-5; possibly TRBD1 for D (6 bases). Between the trimmed V and J ends, which lost 0 bases and 0 bases, there was a span of 12 bases. This CDR3 has 17 residues. The V gene's germline CDR1 is MGHRA and CDR2 YSYEKL. CDR3: CASSQDPTGYSNQPQHF. The CDR3 coding sequence is TGCGCCAGCAGCCAAGACCCGACAGGCTATAGCAATCAGCCCCAGCATTTT.

The rearrangement links TRBV7-9 to TRBJ2-5; TRBD2 matches 7 bases. V trimming: 5 bases; J trimming: 4 bases; junction bases outside the gene matches: 19. Germline CDR1 SEHNR, CDR2 FQNEAQ (reference sequence). The CDR3 runs 18 residues. The CDR3 DNA is TGTGCCAGCAGCATTTATACCCAGTGGGAGGGCCGCCGAGAGACCCAGTACTTC. Translating it yields CASSIYTQWEGRRETQYF.

A single count supports this clone. This chain joins TRBV9 and TRBJ1-1, with TRBD1 as a possible D gene (6 bases). CDR3 length: 15 residues. Trimming cost V 4 bases and J 0 bases, with 13 bases left between them. In germline, CDR1 is SGDLS, CDR2 YYNGEE. The CDR3 sequence: CASSRSGHMNTEAFF. The CDR3, as DNA: TGTGCCAGCAGCCGCTCGGGACACATGAACACTGAAGCTTTCTTT.

This clone was seen only once. The J gene is TRBJ2-1, the V gene TRBV24-1, with no clear D. V was clipped by 3 bases and J by 2 bases, with 16 bases between them. The V gene's germline CDR1 is KGHDR and CDR2 SFDVKD. This CDR3 has 17 amino acids. The CDR3 here is CATSDPDSSSTYNEQFF. The DNA of the CDR3 is TGTGCCACCAGTGATCCCGACTCGTCTTCCACCTACAATGAGCAGTTCTTC.

This chain links TRBV6-5 with TRBJ2-5; the match to TRBD2 covers 9 bases. The trim removed 2 bases at V and 5 bases at J, leaving 6 bases unmatched. This CDR3 region has 15 residues. The germline gives CDR1 MNHEY, CDR2 SVGAGI. The CDR3 DNA sequence: TGTGCCAGCAGTTACCAGGGTAGCGGGAGTGAGACCCAGTACTTC. Encoded protein: CASSYQGSGSETQYF.

This clone has a single count. The chain combines TRBV2 with TRBJ2-7, with D possibly TRBD1 on 5 matching bases. The CDR3 contains 15 residues. V was clipped by 6 bases and J by 0 bases, with 15 bases between them. The germline V gene encodes CDR1 SNHLY and CDR2 FYNNEI. CDR3: CASRRETGISYEQYF. As DNA, the CDR3 is TGTGCCAGCAGGAGAGAAACAGGAATCTCCTACGAGCAGTACTTC. Looking up the rest from reference TRBV2 and TRBJ2-7 gives the full variable domain: EPEVTQTPSHQVTQMGQEVILRCVPISNHLYFYWYRQILGQKVEFLVSFYNNEISEKSEIFDDQFSVERPDGSNFTLKIRSTKLEDSAMYFCASRRETGISYEQYFGPGTRLTVT.

This CDR3 is CASSRPGQGDTDTQYF. CDR3 DNA sequence: TGTGCCAGCAGCCGCCCGGGACAGGGGGACACAGATACGCAGTATTTT. The V gene is TRBV7-9, the J gene TRBJ2-3; TRBD1 matches at 11 bases. This CDR3 has 16 residues. From germline, CDR1 is SEHNR and CDR2 FQNEAQ (reference sequence). Unmatched junction bases numbered 6, after V lost 5 bases and J lost 2 bases.